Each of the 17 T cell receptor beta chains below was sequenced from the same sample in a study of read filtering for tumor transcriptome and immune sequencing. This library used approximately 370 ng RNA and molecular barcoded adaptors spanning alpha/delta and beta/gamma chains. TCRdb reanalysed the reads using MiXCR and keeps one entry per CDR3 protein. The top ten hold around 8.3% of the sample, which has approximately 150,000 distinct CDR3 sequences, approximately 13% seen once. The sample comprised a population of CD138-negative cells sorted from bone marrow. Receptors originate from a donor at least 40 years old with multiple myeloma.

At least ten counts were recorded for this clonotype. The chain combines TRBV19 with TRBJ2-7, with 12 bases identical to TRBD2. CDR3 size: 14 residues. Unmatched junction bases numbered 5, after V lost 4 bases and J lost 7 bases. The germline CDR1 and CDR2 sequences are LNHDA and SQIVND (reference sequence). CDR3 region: CASSTLAGGVEQYF. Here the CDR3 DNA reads TGTGCCAGTAGTACACTAGCGGGAGGAGTGGAGCAGTACTTC.

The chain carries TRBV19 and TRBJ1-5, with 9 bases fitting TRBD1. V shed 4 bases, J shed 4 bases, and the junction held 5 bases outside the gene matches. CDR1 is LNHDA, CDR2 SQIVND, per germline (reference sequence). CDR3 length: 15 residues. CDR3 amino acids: CASSRGQGLNQPQHF. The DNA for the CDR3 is TGTGCCAGTAGTAGAGGACAGGGGTTGAATCAGCCCCAGCATTTT. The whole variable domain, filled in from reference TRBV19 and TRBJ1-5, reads DGGITQSPKYLFRKEGQNVTLSCEQNLNHDAMYWYRQDPGQGLRLIYYSQIVNDFQKGDIAEGYSVSREKKESFPLTVTSAQKNPTAFYLCASSRGQGLNQPQHFGDGTRLSIL.

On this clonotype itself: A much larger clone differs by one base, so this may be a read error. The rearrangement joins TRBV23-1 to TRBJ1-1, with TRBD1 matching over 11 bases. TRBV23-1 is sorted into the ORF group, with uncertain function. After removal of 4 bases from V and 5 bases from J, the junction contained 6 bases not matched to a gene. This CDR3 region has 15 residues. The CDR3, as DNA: TGCGCCAGCAGTCGGCCCGGGACAGGGGGGACTGAAGCTTTCTTT. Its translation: CASSRPGTGGTEAFF.

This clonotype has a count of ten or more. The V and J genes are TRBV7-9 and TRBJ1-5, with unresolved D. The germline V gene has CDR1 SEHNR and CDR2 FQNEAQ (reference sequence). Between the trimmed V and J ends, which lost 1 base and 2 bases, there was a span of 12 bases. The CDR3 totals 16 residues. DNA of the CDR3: TGTGCCAGCAGCTTAGGGGTAGGGTCCGGCAATCAGCCCCAGCATTTT. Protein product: CASSLGVGSGNQPQHF.

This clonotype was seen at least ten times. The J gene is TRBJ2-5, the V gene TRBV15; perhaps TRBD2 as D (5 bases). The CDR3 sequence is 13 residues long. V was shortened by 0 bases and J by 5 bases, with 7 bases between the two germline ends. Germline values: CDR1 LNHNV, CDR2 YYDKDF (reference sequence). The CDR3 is CATSRDSGETQYF. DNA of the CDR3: TGTGCCACCAGCAGAGATTCGGGGGAGACCCAGTACTTC.

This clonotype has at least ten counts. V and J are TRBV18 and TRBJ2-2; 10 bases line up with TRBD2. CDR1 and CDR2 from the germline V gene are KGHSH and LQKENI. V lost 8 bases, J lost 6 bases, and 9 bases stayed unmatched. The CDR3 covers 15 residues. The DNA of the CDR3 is TGTGCCAGCACGAGGGGACTAGCGTACGCCGGGGAGCTGTTTTTT. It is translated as CASTRGLAYAGELFF.

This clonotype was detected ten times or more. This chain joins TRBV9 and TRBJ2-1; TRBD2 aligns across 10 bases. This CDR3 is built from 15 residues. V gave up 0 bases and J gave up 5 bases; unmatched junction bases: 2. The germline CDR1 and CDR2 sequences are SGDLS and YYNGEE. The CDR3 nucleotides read TGTGCCAGCAGCGTAGCTAGCGGGAGTCACAATGAGCAGTTCTTC. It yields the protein CASSVASGSHNEQFF.

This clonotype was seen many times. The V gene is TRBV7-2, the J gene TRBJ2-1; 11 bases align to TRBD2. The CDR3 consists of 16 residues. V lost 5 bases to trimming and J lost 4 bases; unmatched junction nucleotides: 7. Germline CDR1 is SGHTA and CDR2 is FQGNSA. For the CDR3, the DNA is TGTGCCAGCAGCACGAGGACTAGCGGGTTTTACAATGAGCAGTTCTTC. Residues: CASSTRTSGFYNEQFF.

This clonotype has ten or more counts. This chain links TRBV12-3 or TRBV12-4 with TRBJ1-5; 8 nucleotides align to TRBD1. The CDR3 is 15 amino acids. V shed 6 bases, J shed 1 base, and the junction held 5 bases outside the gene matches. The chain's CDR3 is CASSGQGSSNQPQHF. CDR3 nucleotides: TGTGCCAGCAGCGGACAGGGCTCCAGCAATCAGCCCCAGCATTTT.

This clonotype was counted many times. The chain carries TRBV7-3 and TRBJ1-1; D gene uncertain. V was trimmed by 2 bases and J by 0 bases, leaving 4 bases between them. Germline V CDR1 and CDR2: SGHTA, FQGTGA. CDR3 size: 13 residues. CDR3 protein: CASSLSVNTEAFF. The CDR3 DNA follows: TGTGCCAGCAGCTTATCGGTGAACACTGAAGCTTTCTTT.

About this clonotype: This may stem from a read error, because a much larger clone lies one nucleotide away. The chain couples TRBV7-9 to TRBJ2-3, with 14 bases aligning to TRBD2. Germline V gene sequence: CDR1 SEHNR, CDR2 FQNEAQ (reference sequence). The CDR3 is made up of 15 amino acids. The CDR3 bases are TGTGCCTGCAGGAAGACTAGCGGGAGGGCCGGTACGCAGTATTTT. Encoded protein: CACRKTSGRAGTQYF.

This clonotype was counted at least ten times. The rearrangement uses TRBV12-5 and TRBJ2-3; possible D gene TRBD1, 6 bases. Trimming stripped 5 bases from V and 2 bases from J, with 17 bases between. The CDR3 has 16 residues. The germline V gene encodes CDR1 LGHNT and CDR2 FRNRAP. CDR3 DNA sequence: TGTGCTAGTGGTCCGGGACAATCTCCTGTCACAGATACGCAGTATTTT. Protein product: CASGPGQSPVTDTQYF.

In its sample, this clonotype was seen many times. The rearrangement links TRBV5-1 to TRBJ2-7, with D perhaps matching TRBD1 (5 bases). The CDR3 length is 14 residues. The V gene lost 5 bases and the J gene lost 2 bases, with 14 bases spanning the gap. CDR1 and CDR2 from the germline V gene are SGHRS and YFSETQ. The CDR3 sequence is CASSQTDLTYEQYF. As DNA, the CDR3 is TGCGCCAGCAGTCAGACAGACTTAACCTACGAGCAGTACTTC. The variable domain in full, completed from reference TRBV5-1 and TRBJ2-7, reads KAGVTQTPRYLIKTRGQQVTLSCSPISGHRSVSWYQQTPGQGLQFLFEYFSETQRNKGNFPGRFSGRQFSNSRSEMNVSTLELGDSALYLCASSQTDLTYEQYFGPGTRLTVT.

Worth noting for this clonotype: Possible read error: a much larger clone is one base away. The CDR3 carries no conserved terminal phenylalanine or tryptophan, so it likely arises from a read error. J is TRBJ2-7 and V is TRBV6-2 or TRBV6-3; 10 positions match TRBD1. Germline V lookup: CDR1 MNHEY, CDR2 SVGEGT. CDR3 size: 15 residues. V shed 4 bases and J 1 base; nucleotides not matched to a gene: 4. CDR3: CASSSGTGESYEQYL. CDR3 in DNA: TGTGCCAGCAGTTCCGGGACAGGGGAATCCTACGAGCAGTACCTC.

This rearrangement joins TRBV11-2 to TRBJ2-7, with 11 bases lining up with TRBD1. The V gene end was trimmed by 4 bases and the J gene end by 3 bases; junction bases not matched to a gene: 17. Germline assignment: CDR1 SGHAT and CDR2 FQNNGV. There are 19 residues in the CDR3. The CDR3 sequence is CASSSISWDRGVRVYEQYF. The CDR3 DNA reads TGTGCCAGCAGCTCTATCAGTTGGGACAGGGGGGTTCGCGTCTACGAGCAGTACTTC.

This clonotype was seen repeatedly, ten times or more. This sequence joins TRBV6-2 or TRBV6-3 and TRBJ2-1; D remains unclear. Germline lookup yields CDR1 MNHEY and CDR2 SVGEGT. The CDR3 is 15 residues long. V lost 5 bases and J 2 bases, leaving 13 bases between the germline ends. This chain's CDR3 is CASSLSWVPYNEQFF. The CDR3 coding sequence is TGTGCCAGCAGTCTTAGCTGGGTCCCCTACAATGAGCAGTTCTTC.

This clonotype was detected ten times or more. The CDR3 region is CASRILRGDQPQHF. DNA for the CDR3: TGTGCCAGCAGGATACTCCGGGGAGATCAGCCCCAGCATTTT. The V call is TRBV2, the J call TRBJ1-5; D is uncertain. This CDR3 contains 14 residues. Germline lookup yields CDR1 SNHLY and CDR2 FYNNEI. V was clipped by 6 bases and J by 5 bases, with 14 bases between them.